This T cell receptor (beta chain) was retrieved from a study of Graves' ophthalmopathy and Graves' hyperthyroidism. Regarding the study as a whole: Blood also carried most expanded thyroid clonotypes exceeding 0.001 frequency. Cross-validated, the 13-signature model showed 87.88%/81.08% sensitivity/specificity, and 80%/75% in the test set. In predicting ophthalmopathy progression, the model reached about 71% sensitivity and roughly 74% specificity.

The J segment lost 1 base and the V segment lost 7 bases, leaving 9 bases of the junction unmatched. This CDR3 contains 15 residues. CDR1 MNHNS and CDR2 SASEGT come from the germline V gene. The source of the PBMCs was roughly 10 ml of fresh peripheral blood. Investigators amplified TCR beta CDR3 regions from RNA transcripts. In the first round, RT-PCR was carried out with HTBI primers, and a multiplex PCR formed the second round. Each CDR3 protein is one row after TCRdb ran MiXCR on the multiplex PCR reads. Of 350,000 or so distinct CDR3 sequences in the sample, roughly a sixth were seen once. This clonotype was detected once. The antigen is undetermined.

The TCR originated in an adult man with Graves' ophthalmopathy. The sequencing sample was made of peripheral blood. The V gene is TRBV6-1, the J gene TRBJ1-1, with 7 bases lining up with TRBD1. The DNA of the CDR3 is TGTGCCAGCACGGTGTCTGGACAGGAGAACACTGAAGCTTTCTTT. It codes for CASTVSGQENTEAFF.